This paragraph reports one TCR beta chain. What antigen it recognizes has not been identified. Base qualities were left out, and no much larger clone turns up one base away. Library construction relied on the immunoSEQ multiplex PCR assay. As for the original processing: A statistical classification framework was developed to diagnose cytomegalovirus status using the catalog of TCR beta chain sequences. Drawn from immuneACCESS, this table holds only the in-frame rearrangements with V and J called that TCRdb kept. Clones are partly lost; checked studies trace under half to an unresolved V gene and leave the rest unexplained. V, J and clone size are taken as reported in that table, and D and trimming were inferred from the DNA itself. The sample includes some 350,000 clones, with around 90% observed a single time. The ten biggest clones cover approximately 1% of the sample. The CDR3 contains 14 residues, cysteine and phenylalanine counted. The only DNA kept is the CDR3, 42 bases in frame from the first base. As encoded in the germline V gene, CDR1 is SNHLY while CDR2 is FYNNEI. At the junction V is shortened by 6 bases and J by 6 bases; bases outside the gene matches: 5.

This sample is drawn from a study of cytomegalovirus exposure and HLA in healthy donors (dated by TCRdb to 2016 to 2017). Regarding the complete study: According to a later analysis, one platform produced both the 110 or so validation repertoires and the 730 or so repertoires of the first cohort. The aim of the study was to test whether cataloging public T cell receptors could identify signatures of past pathogen exposure. Along with the roughly 710-subject first cohort, a separate validation cohort of over a hundred different subjects was used. The study combined high-throughput TCR immunosequencing, statistical association of individual TCRs with disease status, and machine learning to predict cytomegalovirus infection status.

Broad study findings and their caveats: The classifier was reported to diagnose cytomegalovirus status with high specificity and sensitivity in both the original cohort and the validation cohort. In a later analysis, TCRs clustered in the first cohort were found to also tend to co-occur in the 100 to 150 validation repertoires, with 94% of cluster scores above 0. The study gave a list of over 150 TCR beta chains associated with cytomegalovirus. It was suggested by the authors that the approach could potentially be generalized to other disease states and immunological phenotypes. Three of the identified cytomegalovirus-associated TCR beta chains were confirmed in vitro to be specific for cytomegalovirus antigens. Across donors, most TCR sequences were observed very rarely, whereas some public TCRs were present in many individuals. All 130 or so repertoires were used to score co-occurrence in the validation cohort in a later analysis, because that analysis had no HLA typing for the cohort.

Separate from the approximately 670-subject first cohort, the validation cohort of roughly 130 subjects was the group to which the donors belonged. The clonotype originates from a woman aged 30 to 39 in good health and CMV-seropositive. What was sequenced was PBMCs. The chain uses TRBV2 and TRBJ2-1; a stretch of 10 junction bases matches TRBD2. The base sequence is TGTGCCAGCAGGGGACTAGCGCCCCGCAATGAGCAGTTCTTC. Its coded protein is CASRGLAPRNEQFF.